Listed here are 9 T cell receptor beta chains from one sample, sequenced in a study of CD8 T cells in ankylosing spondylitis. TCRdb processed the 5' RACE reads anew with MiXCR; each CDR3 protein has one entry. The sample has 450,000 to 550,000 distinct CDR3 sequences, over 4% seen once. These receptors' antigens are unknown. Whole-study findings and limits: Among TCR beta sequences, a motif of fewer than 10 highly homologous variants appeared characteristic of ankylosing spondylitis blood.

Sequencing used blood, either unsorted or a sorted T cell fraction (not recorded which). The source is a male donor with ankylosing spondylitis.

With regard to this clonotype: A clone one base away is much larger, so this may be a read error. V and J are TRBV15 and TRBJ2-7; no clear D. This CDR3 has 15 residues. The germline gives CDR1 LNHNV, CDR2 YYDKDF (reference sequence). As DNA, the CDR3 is TGTGCCACCAGTAAAGGCCAGGTCAGTTTTTACGAGCGGTACTTC. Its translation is CATSKGQVSFYERYF.

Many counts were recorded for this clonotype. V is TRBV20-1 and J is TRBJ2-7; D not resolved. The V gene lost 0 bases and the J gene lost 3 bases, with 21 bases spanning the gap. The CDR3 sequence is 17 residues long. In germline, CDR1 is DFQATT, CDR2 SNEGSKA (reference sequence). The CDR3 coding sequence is TGCAGTGCTAGAGAGGTAGATGACGTTTCCAGCCTCTACGAGCAGTACTTC. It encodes CSAREVDDVSSLYEQYF.

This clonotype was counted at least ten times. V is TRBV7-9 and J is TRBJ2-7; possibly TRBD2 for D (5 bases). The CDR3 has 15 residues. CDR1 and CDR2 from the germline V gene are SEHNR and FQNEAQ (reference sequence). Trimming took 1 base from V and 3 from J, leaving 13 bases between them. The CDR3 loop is CASSLEASSYYEQYF. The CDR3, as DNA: TGTGCCAGCAGCTTAGAAGCTAGCAGTTACTACGAGCAGTACTTC.

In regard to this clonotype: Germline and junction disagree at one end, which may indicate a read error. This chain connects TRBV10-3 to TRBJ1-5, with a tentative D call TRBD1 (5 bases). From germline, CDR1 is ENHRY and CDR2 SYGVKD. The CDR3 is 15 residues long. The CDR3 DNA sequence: TGTGCCATCAGTGAGTCCAGGGAGTTGAGACAGCCCCAGCAGTTT. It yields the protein CAISESRELRQPQQF.

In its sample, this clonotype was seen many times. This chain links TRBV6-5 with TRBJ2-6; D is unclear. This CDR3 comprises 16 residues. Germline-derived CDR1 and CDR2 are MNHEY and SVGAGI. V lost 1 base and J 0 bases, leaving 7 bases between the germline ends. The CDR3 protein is CASSYYWISGANVLTF. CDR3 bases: TGTGCCAGCAGTTACTATTGGATCTCTGGGGCCAACGTCCTGACTTTC.

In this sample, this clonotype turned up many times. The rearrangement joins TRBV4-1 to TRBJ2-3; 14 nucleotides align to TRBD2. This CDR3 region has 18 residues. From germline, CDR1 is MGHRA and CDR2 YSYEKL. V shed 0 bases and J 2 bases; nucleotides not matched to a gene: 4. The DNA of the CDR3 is TGCGCCAGCAGCCAAGAGGTGACTAGCGGGGGGGCCACAGATACGCAGTATTTT. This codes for CASSQEVTSGGATDTQYF.

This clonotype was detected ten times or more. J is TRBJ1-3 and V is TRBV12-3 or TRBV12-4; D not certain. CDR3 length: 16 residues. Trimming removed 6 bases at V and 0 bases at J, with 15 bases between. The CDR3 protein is CASSRVRESSGNTIYF. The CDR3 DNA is TGTGCCAGCAGCCGGGTTAGGGAGAGCTCTGGAAACACCATATATTTT.

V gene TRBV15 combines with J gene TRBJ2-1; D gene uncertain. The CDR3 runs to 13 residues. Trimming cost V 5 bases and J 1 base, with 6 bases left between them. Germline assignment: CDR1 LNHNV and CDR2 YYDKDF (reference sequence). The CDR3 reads CATSLGSYNEQFF. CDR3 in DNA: TGTGCCACCAGCCTGGGTTCCTACAATGAGCAGTTCTTC.

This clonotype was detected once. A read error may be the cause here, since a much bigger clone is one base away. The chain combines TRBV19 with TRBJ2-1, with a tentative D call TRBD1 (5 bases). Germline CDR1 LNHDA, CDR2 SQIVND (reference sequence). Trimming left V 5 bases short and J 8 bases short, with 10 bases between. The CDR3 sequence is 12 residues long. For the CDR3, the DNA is TGTGCCAGTAGTGTAGGGGCGTATGAGCAGTTCTTC. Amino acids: CASSVGAYEQFF. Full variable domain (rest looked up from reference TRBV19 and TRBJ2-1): DGGITQSPKYLFRKEGQNVTLSCEQNLNHDAMYWYRQDPGQGLRLIYYSQIVNDFQKGDIAEGYSVSREKKESFPLTVTSAQKNPTAFYLCASSVGAYEQFFGPGTRLTVL.